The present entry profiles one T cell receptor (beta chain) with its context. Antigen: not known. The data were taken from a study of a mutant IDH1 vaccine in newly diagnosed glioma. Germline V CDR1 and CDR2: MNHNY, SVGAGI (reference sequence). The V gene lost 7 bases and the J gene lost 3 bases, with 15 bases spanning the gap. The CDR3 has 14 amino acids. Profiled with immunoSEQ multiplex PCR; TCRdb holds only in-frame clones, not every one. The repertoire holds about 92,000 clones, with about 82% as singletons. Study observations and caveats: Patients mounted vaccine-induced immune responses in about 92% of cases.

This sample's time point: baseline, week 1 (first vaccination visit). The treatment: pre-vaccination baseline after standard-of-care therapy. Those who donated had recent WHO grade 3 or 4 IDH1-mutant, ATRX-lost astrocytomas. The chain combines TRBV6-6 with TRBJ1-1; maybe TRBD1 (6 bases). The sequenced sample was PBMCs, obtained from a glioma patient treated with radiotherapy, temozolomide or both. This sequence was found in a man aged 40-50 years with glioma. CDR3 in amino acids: CASITGWIDTEAFF. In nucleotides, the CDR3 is TGTGCCAGCATTACAGGGTGGATAGACACTGAAGCTTTCTTT.